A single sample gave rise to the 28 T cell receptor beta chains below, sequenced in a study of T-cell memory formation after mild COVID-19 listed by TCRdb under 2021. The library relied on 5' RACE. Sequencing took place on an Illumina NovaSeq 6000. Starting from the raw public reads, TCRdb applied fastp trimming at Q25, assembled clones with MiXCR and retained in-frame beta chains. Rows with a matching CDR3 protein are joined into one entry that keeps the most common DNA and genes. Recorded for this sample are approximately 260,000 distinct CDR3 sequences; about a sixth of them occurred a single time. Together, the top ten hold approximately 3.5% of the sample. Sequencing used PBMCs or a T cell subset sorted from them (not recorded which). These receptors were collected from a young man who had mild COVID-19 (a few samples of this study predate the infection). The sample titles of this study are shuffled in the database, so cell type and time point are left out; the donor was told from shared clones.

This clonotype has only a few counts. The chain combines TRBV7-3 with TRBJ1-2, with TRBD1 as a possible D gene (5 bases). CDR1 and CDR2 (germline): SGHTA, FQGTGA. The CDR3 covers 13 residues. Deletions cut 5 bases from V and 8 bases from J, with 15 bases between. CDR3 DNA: TGTGCCAGCAGCGCAGGGAAGGGGCGCGGCTACACCTTC. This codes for CASSAGKGRGYTF.

This CDR3 is CASSPREGGIETQYF. CDR3 nucleotides: TGCGCCAGCAGCCCTAGGGAAGGGGGGATCGAGACCCAGTACTTC. The V and J genes are TRBV5-1 and TRBJ2-5; either TRBD1 or TRBD2 may supply D (6 bases each). CDR3 length: 15 residues. CDR1 is SGHRS and CDR2 is YFSETQ in the germline V gene. The V gene lost 4 bases and the J gene lost 5 bases, with 18 bases spanning the gap.

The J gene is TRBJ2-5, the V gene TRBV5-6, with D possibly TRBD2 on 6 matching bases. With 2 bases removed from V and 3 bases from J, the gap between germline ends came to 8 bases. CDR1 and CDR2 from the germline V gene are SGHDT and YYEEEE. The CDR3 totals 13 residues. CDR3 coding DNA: TGTGCCAGCAGCTTTGGCGGGAAAGAGACCCAGTACTTC. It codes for CASSFGGKETQYF.

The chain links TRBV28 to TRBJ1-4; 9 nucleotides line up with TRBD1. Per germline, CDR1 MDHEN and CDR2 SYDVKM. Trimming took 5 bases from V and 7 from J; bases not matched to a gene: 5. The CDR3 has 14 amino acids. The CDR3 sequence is CASSHTGGGEKLFF. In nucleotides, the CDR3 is TGTGCCAGCAGTCATACAGGGGGCGGTGAAAAACTGTTTTTT. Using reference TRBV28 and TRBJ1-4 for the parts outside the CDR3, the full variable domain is DVKVTQSSRYLVKRTGEKVFLECVQDMDHENMFWYRQDPGLGLRLIYFSYDVKMKEKGDIPEGYSVSREKKERFSLILESASTNQTSMYLCASSHTGGGEKLFFGSGTQLSVL.

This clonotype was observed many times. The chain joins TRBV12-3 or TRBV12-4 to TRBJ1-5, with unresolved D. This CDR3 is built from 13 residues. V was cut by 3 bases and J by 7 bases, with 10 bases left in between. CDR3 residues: CASSFGETQPQHF. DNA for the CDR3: TGTGCCAGCAGTTTCGGGGAGACGCAGCCCCAGCATTTT.

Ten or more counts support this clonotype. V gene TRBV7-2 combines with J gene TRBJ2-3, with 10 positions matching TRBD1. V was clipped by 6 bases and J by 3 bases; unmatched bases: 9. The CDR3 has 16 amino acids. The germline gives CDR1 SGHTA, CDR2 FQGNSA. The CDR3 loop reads CASSYTPGQGTDTQYF. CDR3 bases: TGTGCCAGCAGTTATACTCCGGGACAGGGGACAGATACGCAGTATTTT. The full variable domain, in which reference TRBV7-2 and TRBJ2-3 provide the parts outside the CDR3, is GAGVSQSPSNKVTEKGKDVELRCDPISGHTALYWYRQSLGQGLEFLIYFQGNSAPDKSGLPSDRFSAERTGGSVSTLTIQRTQQEDSAVYLCASSYTPGQGTDTQYFGPGTRLTVL.

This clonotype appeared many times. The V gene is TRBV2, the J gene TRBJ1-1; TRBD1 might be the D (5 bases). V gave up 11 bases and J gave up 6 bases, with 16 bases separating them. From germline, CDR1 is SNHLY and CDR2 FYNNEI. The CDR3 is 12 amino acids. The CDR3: CASSREIAEAFF. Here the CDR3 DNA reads TGTGCCTCCAGCAGGGAGATCGCTGAAGCTTTCTTT.

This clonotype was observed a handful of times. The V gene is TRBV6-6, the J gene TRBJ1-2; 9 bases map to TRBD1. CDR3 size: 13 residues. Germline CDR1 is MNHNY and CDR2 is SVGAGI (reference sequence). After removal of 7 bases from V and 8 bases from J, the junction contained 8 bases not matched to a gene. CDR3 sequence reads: CASTSGTGLGYTF. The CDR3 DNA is TGTGCCAGCACCAGCGGGACAGGGTTGGGCTACACCTTC.

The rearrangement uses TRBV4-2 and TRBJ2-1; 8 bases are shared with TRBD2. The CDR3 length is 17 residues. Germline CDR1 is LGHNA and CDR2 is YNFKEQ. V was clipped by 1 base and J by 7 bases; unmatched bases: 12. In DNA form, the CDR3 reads TGTGCCAGCAGCCAAGGAGGCGGGGGGAGATTCCGAAATGAGCAGTTCTTC. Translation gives CASSQGGGGRFRNEQFF.

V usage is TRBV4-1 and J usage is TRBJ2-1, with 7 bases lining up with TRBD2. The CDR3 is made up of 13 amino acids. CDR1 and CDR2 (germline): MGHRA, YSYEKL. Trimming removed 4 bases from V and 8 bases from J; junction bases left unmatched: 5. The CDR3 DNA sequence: TGCGCCAGCAGCCGGCAGGCGGGGGATGAGCAGTTCTTC. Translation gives CASSRQAGDEQFF.

CDR3 sequence: CASSPTDGGLFF. In DNA, the CDR3 is TGTGCCAGCAGCCCGACGGACGGTGGACTGTTTTTT. The rearrangement uses TRBV3-1 and TRBJ1-4; D gene unclear. This CDR3 spans 12 amino acids. Trimming cost V 4 bases and J 13 bases, with 13 bases left between them. Germline CDR1 and CDR2: LGHDT and YNNKEL (reference sequence).

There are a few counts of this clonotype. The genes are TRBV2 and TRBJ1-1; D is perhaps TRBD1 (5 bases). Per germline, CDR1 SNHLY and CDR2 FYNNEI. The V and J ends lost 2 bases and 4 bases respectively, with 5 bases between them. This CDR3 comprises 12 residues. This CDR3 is CASSERGTEAFF. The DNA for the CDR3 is TGTGCCAGCAGTGAAAGGGGCACTGAAGCTTTCTTT.

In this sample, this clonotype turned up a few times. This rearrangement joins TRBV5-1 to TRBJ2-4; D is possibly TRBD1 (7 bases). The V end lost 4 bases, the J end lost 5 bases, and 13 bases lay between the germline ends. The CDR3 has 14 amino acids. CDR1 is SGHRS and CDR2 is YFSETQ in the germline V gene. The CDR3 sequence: CASSGGTAENIQYF. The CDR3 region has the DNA TGCGCCAGCAGCGGCGGGACAGCAGAAAACATTCAGTACTTC.

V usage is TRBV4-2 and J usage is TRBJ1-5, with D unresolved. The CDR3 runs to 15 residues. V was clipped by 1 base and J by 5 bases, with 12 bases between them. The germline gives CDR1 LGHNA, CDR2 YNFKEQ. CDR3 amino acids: CASSQGGGRDQPQHF. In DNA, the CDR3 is TGTGCCAGCAGCCAAGGGGGAGGGAGGGATCAGCCCCAGCATTTT.

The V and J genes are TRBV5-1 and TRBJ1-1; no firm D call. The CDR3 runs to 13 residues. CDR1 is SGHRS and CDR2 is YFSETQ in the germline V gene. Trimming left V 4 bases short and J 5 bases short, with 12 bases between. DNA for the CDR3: TGCGCCAGCAGCGGAGACATAGGAACTGAAGCTTTCTTT. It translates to CASSGDIGTEAFF.

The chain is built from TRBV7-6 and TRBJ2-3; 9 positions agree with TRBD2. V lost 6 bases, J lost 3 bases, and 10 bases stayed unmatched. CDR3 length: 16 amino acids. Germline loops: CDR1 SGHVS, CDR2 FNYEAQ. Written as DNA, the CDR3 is TGTGCCAGCAGTGCCTTTATGCGGGGGGGGACAGATACGCAGTATTTT. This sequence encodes CASSAFMRGGTDTQYF.

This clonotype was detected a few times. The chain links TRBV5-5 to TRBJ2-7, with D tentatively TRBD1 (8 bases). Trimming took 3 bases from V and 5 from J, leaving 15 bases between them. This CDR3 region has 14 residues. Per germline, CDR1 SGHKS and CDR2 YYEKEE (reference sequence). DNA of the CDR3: TGTGCCAGCAGCTCCAGGACAGGGAGGGACGAGCAGTACGTC. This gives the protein CASSSRTGRDEQYV.

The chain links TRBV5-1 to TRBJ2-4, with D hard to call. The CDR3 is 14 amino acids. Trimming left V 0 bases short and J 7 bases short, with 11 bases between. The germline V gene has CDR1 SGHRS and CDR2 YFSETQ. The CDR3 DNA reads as TGCGCCAGCAGCTTGGGTTCGCTCGGGAACATTCAGTACTTC. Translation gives CASSLGSLGNIQYF.

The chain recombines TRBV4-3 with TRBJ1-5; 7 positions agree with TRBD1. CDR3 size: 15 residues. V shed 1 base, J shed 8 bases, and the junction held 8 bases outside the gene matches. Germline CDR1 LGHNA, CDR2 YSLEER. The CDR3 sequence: CASSQATGRKEPQHF. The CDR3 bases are TGCGCCAGCAGCCAAGCGACAGGGAGGAAGGAGCCCCAGCATTTT.

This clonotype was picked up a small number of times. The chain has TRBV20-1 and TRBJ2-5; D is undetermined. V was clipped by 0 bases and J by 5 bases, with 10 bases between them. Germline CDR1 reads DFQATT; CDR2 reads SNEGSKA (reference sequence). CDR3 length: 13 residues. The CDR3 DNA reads TGCAGTGCTAGAGATAGCCTCAGGGAGACCCAGTACTTC. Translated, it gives CSARDSLRETQYF.

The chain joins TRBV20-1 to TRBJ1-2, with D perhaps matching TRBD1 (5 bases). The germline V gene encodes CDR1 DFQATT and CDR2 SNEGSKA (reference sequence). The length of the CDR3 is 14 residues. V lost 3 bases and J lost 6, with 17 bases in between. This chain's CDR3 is CSARLSHRMDGYTF. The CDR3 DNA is TGCAGTGCTAGGCTCTCGCACAGGATGGATGGCTACACCTTC.

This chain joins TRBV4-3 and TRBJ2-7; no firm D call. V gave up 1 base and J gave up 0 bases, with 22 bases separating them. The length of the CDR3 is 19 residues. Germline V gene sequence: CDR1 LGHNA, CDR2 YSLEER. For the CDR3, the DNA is TGCGCCAGCAGCCAAGTCGCCGGAATCGAAATGTATAGCTCCTACGAGCAGTACGTC. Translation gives CASSQVAGIEMYSSYEQYV.

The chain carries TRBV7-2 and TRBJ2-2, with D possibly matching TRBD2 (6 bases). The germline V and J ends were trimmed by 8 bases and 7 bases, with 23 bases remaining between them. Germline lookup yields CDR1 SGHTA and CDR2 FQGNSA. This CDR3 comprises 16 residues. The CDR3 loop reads CASSPSGDWGGGELFF. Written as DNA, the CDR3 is TGTGCCAGCTCCCCTTCAGGAGATTGGGGAGGCGGGGAGCTGTTTTTT.

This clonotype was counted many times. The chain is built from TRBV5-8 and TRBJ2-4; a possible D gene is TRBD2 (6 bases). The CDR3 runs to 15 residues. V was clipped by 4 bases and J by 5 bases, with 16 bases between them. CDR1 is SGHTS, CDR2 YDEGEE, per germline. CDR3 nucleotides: TGTGCCAGCAGCCTTTCCGGGGGAGATCAAAACATTCAGTACTTC. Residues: CASSLSGGDQNIQYF.

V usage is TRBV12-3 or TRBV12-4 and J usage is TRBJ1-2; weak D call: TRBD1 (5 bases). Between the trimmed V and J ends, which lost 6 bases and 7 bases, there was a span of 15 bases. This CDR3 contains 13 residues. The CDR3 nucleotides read TGTGCCAGCAGCCAGGGCGTTTGGGCTGGCTACACCTTC. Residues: CASSQGVWAGYTF.

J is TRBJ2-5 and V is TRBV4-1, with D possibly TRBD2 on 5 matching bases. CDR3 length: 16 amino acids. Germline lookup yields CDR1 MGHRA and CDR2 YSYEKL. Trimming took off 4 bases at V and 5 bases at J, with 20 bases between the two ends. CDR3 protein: CASSPKRGAGGETQYF. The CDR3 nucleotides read TGCGCCAGCAGCCCTAAACGGGGAGCCGGTGGCGAGACCCAGTACTTC.

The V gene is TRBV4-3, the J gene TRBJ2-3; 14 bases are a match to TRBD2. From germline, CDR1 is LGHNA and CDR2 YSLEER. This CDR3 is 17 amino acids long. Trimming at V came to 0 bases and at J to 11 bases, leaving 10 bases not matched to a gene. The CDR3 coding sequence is TGCGCCAGCAGCCAAGATGGGACTAGCGGGGGTTTAGATGAGCAGTATTTT. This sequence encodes CASSQDGTSGGLDEQYF.

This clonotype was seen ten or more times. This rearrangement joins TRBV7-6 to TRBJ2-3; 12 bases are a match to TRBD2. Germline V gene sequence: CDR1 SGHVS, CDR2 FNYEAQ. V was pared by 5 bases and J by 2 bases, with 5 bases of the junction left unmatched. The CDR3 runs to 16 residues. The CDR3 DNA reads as TGTGCCAGCAGCGTACTAGCGGGGGGAGTCACAGATACGCAGTATTTT. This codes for CASSVLAGGVTDTQYF. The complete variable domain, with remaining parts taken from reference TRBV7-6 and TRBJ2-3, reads GAGVSQSPRYKVTKRGQDVALRCDPISGHVSLYWYRQALGQGPEFLTYFNYEAQQDKSGLPNDRFSAERPEGSISTLTIQRTEQRDSAMYRCASSVLAGGVTDTQYFGPGTRLTVL.